What follows describes a single TCR beta chain. Its antigen is unidentified. The germline V gene encodes CDR1 LGHNA and CDR2 YNFKEQ. The CDR3 is made up of 15 amino acids. V shed 8 bases, J shed 2 bases, and the junction held 10 bases outside the gene matches. These data are taken from a study of cytomegalovirus exposure and HLA in healthy donors. Whole-study results and caveats: Most CMV-associated TCR beta chains appeared HLA-restricted in a later analysis. Later on, a genetic analysis was performed. It linked a missense variant in DCLRE1C with V- and J-gene trimming of TCR beta. Accurate HLA-A and HLA-B prediction from TCR beta sequences was reported for most subjects.

A multiplex PCR was run with 60 Vbeta primers and 13 Jbeta primers. Profiling relied on immunoSEQ multiplex PCR, and the TCRdb table lists in-frame clones only, not all of them. Its listing shows about 53,000 clones. The source is a man between 18 and 35 years old in good health and CMV-seropositive. What was sequenced was PBMCs. The chain is built from TRBV4-2 and TRBJ2-3, with 7 nucleotides matching TRBD2. The CDR3 protein is CASALGRSLTDTQYF. In DNA, the CDR3 is TGTGCCAGCGCCCTCGGGAGGAGCCTCACAGATACGCAGTATTTT.